One sample yielded the 26 T cell receptor beta chains listed below, sequenced in a study of blood T cell repertoires in COVID-19. Some clones are missing from TCRdb's copy, which holds only in-frame ones; the method was immunoSEQ multiplex PCR. Counted here are over 85,000 clones, approximately 86% occurring once; the ten biggest clones make up under 6%. The specimen sequenced was peripheral blood. The receptors originated from a man aged 40-49 years with acute or convalescent COVID-19.

This clone was counted only a few times. CDR3 residues: CASKGSTNRGLLEQYF. The CDR3 nucleotides are TGTGCCAGCAAGGGATCGACTAACAGGGGGCTTCTCGAGCAGTACTTC. The chain has TRBV11-2 and TRBJ2-7; 9 positions agree with TRBD1. This CDR3 has 16 amino acids. Germline loops: CDR1 SGHAT, CDR2 FQNNGV. Unmatched junction bases numbered 16, after V lost 7 bases and J lost 6 bases.

This clone has just one count. This sequence joins TRBV7-8 and TRBJ1-1; D might be TRBD1 (5 bases). This CDR3 is 15 amino acids long. Per germline, CDR1 SGHVS and CDR2 FQNEAQ. Trimming removed 7 bases at V and 2 bases at J, with 17 bases between. CDR3 coding DNA: TGTGCCAGCACCAAGATCACAGGATTAAACACTGAAGCTTTCTTT. Translation: CASTKITGLNTEAFF. Full variable domain (outside the CDR3, taken from reference TRBV7-8 and TRBJ1-1): GAGVSQSPRYKVAKRGQDVALRCDPISGHVSLFWYQQALGQGPEFLTYFQNEAQLDKSGLPSDRFFAERPEGSVSTLKIQRTQQEDSAVYLCASTKITGLNTEAFFGQGTRLTVV.

The genes are TRBV20-1 and TRBJ2-1, with 10 bases that match TRBD1. V was pared by 3 bases and J by 5 bases, with 4 bases of the junction left unmatched. CDR3 size: 14 residues. Germline assignment: CDR1 DFQATT and CDR2 SNEGSKA (reference sequence). The chain's CDR3 is CSASFGTGDNEQFF. CDR3 coding DNA: TGCAGTGCTAGTTTCGGGACAGGGGACAATGAGCAGTTCTTC.

This chain joins TRBV2 and TRBJ2-1, with 8 positions matching TRBD2. The CDR3 consists of 15 residues. From germline, CDR1 is SNHLY and CDR2 FYNNEI. Trimming cost V 2 bases and J 2 bases; bases outside gene matches: 2. The chain's CDR3 is CASSESSGTYNEQFF. The CDR3 DNA reads as TGTGCCAGCAGTGAAAGTAGCGGGACCTACAATGAGCAGTTCTTC.

This sequence joins TRBV2 and TRBJ2-5; D possibly corresponds to TRBD2 (6 bases). Trimming removed 4 bases at V and 1 base at J, with 13 bases between. The germline V gene encodes CDR1 SNHLY and CDR2 FYNNEI. CDR3 size: 15 residues. CDR3 sequence (DNA): TGTGCCAGCAGTGGCGTACTAGCTGCCCAAGAGACCCAGTACTTC. It is translated as CASSGVLAAQETQYF. Using reference TRBV2 and TRBJ2-5 for the parts outside the CDR3, the full variable domain is EPEVTQTPSHQVTQMGQEVILRCVPISNHLYFYWYRQILGQKVEFLVSFYNNEISEKSEIFDDQFSVERPDGSNFTLKIRSTKLEDSAMYFCASSGVLAAQETQYFGPGTRLLVL.

The chain combines TRBV2 with TRBJ1-3; D unresolved. CDR3 length: 13 amino acids. V lost 6 bases and J 0 bases, leaving 6 bases between the germline ends. Looked up from germline, CDR1 is SNHLY and CDR2 is FYNNEI. CDR3 coding DNA: TGTGCCAGCAGCTCCTTCTCTGGAAACACCATATATTTT. This translates into CASSSFSGNTIYF.

The chain combines TRBV4-1 with TRBJ2-2; 11 nucleotides agree with TRBD1. Germline V gene lookup returns CDR1 MGHRA and CDR2 YSYEKL. The CDR3 covers 17 residues. The V segment lost 0 bases and the J segment 5 bases; nucleotides outside the gene matches: 5. The CDR3 loop is CASSQEGTGGVTGELFF. The CDR3, as DNA: TGCGCCAGCAGCCAAGAAGGGACAGGGGGGGTGACCGGGGAGCTGTTTTTT.

The gene calls are TRBV27 and TRBJ1-5, with D unclear. Germline V gene sequence: CDR1 MNHEY, CDR2 SMNVEV (reference sequence). Deletions cut 2 bases from V and 11 bases from J, with 13 bases between. CDR3 length equals 13 residues. The CDR3, as DNA: TGTGCCAGCAGTTTAGACCCGTTCGGGTCCCAGCATTTT. This gives the protein CASSLDPFGSQHF.

The chain recombines TRBV5-5 with TRBJ1-3, with 7 bases lining up with TRBD1. The CDR3 runs 14 residues. Germline loops: CDR1 SGHKS, CDR2 YYEKEE (reference sequence). The ends lost 4 bases at V and 0 bases at J; junction bases unmatched: 1. CDR3 region: CASSRDSSGNTIYF. CDR3 DNA: TGTGCCAGCAGCCGGGACAGCTCTGGAAACACCATATATTTT.

The chain carries TRBV3-1 (or the pseudogene TRBV3-2) and TRBJ1-4; D gene unclear. The germline CDR1 and CDR2 sequences are LGHDT and YNNKEL (reference sequence). Between the trimmed V and J ends, which lost 4 bases and 7 bases, there was a span of 19 bases. The CDR3 consists of 16 residues. CDR3: CASSPIRDGRGEKLFF. CDR3 DNA: TGTGCCAGCAGCCCTATTAGAGACGGACGGGGTGAAAAACTGTTTTTT.

This chain connects TRBV9 to TRBJ1-1, with no clear D. V dropped 0 bases and J dropped 4 bases, with 10 bases sitting between them. This CDR3 comprises 14 residues. From germline, CDR1 is SGDLS and CDR2 YYNGEE. The CDR3 spells CASSVAVGGTEAFF. In DNA, the CDR3 is TGTGCCAGCAGCGTAGCTGTGGGAGGCACTGAAGCTTTCTTT.

This rearrangement joins TRBV29-1 to TRBJ2-7; 7 bases map to TRBD2. There are 14 residues in the CDR3. V shed 6 bases, J shed 2 bases, and the junction held 10 bases outside the gene matches. Germline CDR1 reads SQVTM; CDR2 reads ANQGSEA. This chain's CDR3 is CSVGGSGSPYEQYF. In DNA, the CDR3 is TGCAGCGTGGGGGGGAGCGGTTCTCCCTACGAGCAGTACTTC.

This chain links TRBV5-1 with TRBJ1-1; TRBD1 matches 10 bases. J was trimmed by 1 base and V by 4 bases; bases with no gene match: 19. CDR1 SGHRS and CDR2 YFSETQ come from the germline V gene. This CDR3 contains 20 residues. The CDR3 DNA reads as TGCGCCAGCAGCGAAGACAGGGGGCGTTTCACTCCCGCAGAGAACACTGAAGCTTTCTTT. It specifies CASSEDRGRFTPAENTEAFF.

This clone was recorded once. V gene TRBV5-1 combines with J gene TRBJ2-7; 7 positions match TRBD1. Germline CDR1 SGHRS, CDR2 YFSETQ. The CDR3 spans 13 residues. V lost 9 bases to trimming and J lost 0 bases; unmatched junction nucleotides: 6. The CDR3 region is CATSTGSSYEQYF. CDR3 bases: TGCGCCACCTCGACAGGGTCCTCCTACGAGCAGTACTTC.

The V gene is TRBV11-2, the J gene TRBJ2-1; the match to TRBD2 covers 8 bases. This CDR3 is built from 14 residues. The germline V gene has CDR1 SGHAT and CDR2 FQNNGV. Trimming took 5 bases from V and 4 from J; bases not matched to a gene: 4. This CDR3 reads CASSVSGNYNEQFF. The CDR3 nucleotides are TGTGCCAGCAGCGTTAGCGGGAATTACAATGAGCAGTTCTTC.

This clone appeared a single time. The chain uses TRBV5-6 and TRBJ2-2; maybe TRBD2 (6 bases). Germline V lookup: CDR1 SGHDT, CDR2 YYEEEE. The CDR3 loop spans 17 amino acids. Trimming stripped 3 bases from V and 3 bases from J, with 18 bases between. CDR3: CASSSTGTSRDTGELFF. CDR3 nucleotide sequence: TGTGCCAGCAGCTCGACGGGAACTAGCAGGGACACCGGGGAGCTGTTTTTT.

J is TRBJ2-1 and V is TRBV7-2; TRBD2 matches 8 bases. CDR1 and CDR2 (germline): SGHTA, FQGNSA. The CDR3 runs 15 residues. Unmatched junction bases numbered 4, after V lost 4 bases and J lost 2 bases. The CDR3 sequence: CASSSEAGAYNEQFF. The CDR3 nucleotides are TGTGCCAGCAGCTCCGAAGCGGGAGCCTACAATGAGCAGTTCTTC.

The chain employs TRBV5-5 and TRBJ1-1; 10 nucleotides match TRBD1. The V gene end was trimmed by 3 bases and the J gene end by 5 bases; junction bases not matched to a gene: 4. This CDR3 has 14 amino acids. The germline V gene encodes CDR1 SGHKS and CDR2 YYEKEE (reference sequence). CDR3 bases: TGTGCCAGCAGCTGGGGACAGGGGCGGACTGAAGCTTTCTTT. Encoded protein: CASSWGQGRTEAFF. Together with reference TRBV5-5 and TRBJ1-1, the CDR3 gives the full variable domain: DAGVTQSPTHLIKTRGQQVTLRCSPISGHKSVSWYQQVLGQGPQFIFQYYEKEERGRGNFPDRFSARQFPNYSSELNVNALLLGDSALYLCASSWGQGRTEAFFGQGTRLTVV.

V usage is TRBV25-1 and J usage is TRBJ2-2; D perhaps matches TRBD1 (5 bases). The V and J ends lost 7 bases and 5 bases respectively, with 8 bases between them. This CDR3 has 12 residues. Germline CDR1 is MGHDK and CDR2 is SYGVNS. The CDR3 reads CASTDRTGELFF. As DNA, the CDR3 is TGTGCCAGCACCGACAGAACCGGGGAGCTGTTTTTT.

The genes are TRBV25-1 and TRBJ1-1; 8 positions agree with TRBD1. CDR1 MGHDK and CDR2 SYGVNS come from the germline V gene. CDR3 length equals 11 residues. V shed 6 bases, J shed 11 bases, and the junction held 5 bases outside the gene matches. The CDR3 sequence: CASRRQGPAFF. The CDR3 DNA is TGTGCCAGCAGAAGACAGGGGCCGGCTTTCTTT. Looking up the rest from reference TRBV25-1 and TRBJ1-1 gives the full variable domain: EADIYQTPRYLVIGTGKKITLECSQTMGHDKMYWYQQDPGMELHLIHYSYGVNSTEKGDLSSESTVSRIRTEHFPLTLESARPSHTSQYLCASRRQGPAFFGQGTRLTVV.

J is TRBJ1-1 and V is TRBV19; D is undetermined. This CDR3 is built from 16 residues. Germline V gene data show CDR1 as LNHDA and CDR2 as SQIVND (reference sequence). Trimming removed 4 bases at V and 0 bases at J, with 15 bases between. DNA of the CDR3: TGTGCCAGTAGTACCCCATCCGGGATCATGAACACTGAAGCTTTCTTT. Translated: CASSTPSGIMNTEAFF.

The sample holds a few counts of this clone. The CDR3 spells CASSSQLLTPEAAQYF. In DNA form, the CDR3 reads TGTGCCAGCAGTTCCCAACTTCTGACCCCGGAGGCGGCCCAGTACTTC. The V and J genes are TRBV27 and TRBJ2-5, with D possibly being TRBD2 (5 bases). The V gene lost 4 bases and the J gene lost 9 bases, with 24 bases spanning the gap. Germline V gene sequence: CDR1 MNHEY, CDR2 SMNVEV (reference sequence). The CDR3 loop spans 16 amino acids.

The DNA of the CDR3 is TGTGCCAGTAGTATAAATCATCAGGGAGGCACTGAAGCTTTCTTT. Amino acids: CASSINHQGGTEAFF. The chain combines TRBV19 with TRBJ1-1; D might be TRBD1 (5 bases). This CDR3 comprises 15 residues. Trimming left V 2 bases short and J 4 bases short, with 14 bases between. CDR1 and CDR2 (germline): LNHDA, SQIVND (reference sequence). Full variable domain (missing parts from reference TRBV19 and TRBJ1-1): DGGITQSPKYLFRKEGQNVTLSCEQNLNHDAMYWYRQDPGQGLRLIYYSQIVNDFQKGDIAEGYSVSREKKESFPLTVTSAQKNPTAFYLCASSINHQGGTEAFFGQGTRLTVV.

This rearrangement joins TRBV7-9 to TRBJ1-5, with 9 nucleotides matching TRBD1. This CDR3 spans 14 amino acids. Germline CDR1 reads SEHNR; CDR2 reads FQNEAQ (reference sequence). The junction had 5 bases not matched to a gene; V was cut back by 5 bases and J by 6 bases. The CDR3 DNA sequence: TGTGCCAGCAGCCTCGGGACAGGGATTCAGCCCCAGCATTTT. Translated: CASSLGTGIQPQHF. Using reference TRBV7-9 and TRBJ1-5 for the parts outside the CDR3, the full variable domain is DTGVSQNPRHKITKRGQNVTFRCDPISEHNRLYWYRQTLGQGPEFLTYFQNEAQLEKSRLLSDRFSAERPKGSFSTLEIQRTEQGDSAMYLCASSLGTGIQPQHFGDGTRLSIL.

The V gene is TRBV24-1, the J gene TRBJ2-2; 10 positions agree with TRBD2. The germline V gene has CDR1 KGHDR and CDR2 SFDVKD. V shed 7 bases and J 1 base; nucleotides not matched to a gene: 8. The CDR3 loop spans 17 amino acids. This chain's CDR3 is CATSGPVAGGNTGELFF. CDR3 sequence (DNA): TGTGCCACCAGCGGTCCCGTAGCGGGAGGGAACACCGGGGAGCTGTTTTTT.

V is TRBV9 and J is TRBJ2-7; 7 nucleotides align to TRBD1. Germline assignment: CDR1 SGDLS and CDR2 YYNGEE. CDR3 length: 15 residues. V trimming: 4 bases; J trimming: 2 bases; junction bases outside the gene matches: 9. The CDR3 region is CASSLDTGDPYEQYF. CDR3 nucleotide sequence: TGTGCCAGCAGCCTAGATACAGGGGATCCCTACGAGCAGTACTTC.